This T cell receptor (beta chain) was captured by sequencing in a study of blood T cell repertoires in COVID-19. Across the study: The cDNA or gDNA used as material had been derived from T cells, B-cell-depleted T cells, or PBMCs.

Deletions cut 5 bases from V and 7 bases from J, with 14 bases between. There are 13 residues in the CDR3. Germline V lookup: CDR1 MNHEY, CDR2 SMNVEV (reference sequence). During active infection, Seattle patients enrolled and were then monitored through disease. Authors' data handling: Amplifying reference gene primers gave estimates of nucleated cell counts. Using immunoSEQ multiplex PCR, the repertoire was profiled, and TCRdb retains in-frame clones only, with some absent. For V, J and clone size, that table is used; D and trimming come from the DNA. The sample records some 200,000 clones, roughly 85% being singletons.

This chain connects TRBV27 to TRBJ1-2, with D unresolved. The sequence came from a woman in her 70s with COVID-19, enrolled during active disease. The sample was peripheral blood. CDR3 loop: CASSANGDGGYTF. DNA of the CDR3: TGTGCCAGCAGTGCTAACGGTGATGGTGGCTACACCTTC.